Sequencing of this TCR beta chain was carried out in a study of spatial heterogeneity in lung cancer. Study-level results: Ubiquitous expanded tumor TCRs appeared in blood more at resection than follow-up.

Stated time point: sample taken at primary tumor resection. Sequencing of whole RNA from tumor, nontumor lung or frozen PBMC involved no sorting. The cohort: about 79 early-stage, untreated non-small cell lung cancer patients. On each TCR cDNA molecule, a unique molecular identifier was present. TCRdb called the 5' RACE reads again in MiXCR, with one record for every CDR3 protein. The sample has approximately 90,000 distinct CDR3 sequences, approximately 8.2% seen once; the top ten hold less than 9%. This clonotype turned up a few times. What it recognizes is unknown. There are 17 residues in the CDR3. Germline V CDR1 and CDR2: LGHNA, YNFKEQ. V was shortened by 0 bases and J by 0 bases, with 12 bases between the two germline ends.

The source material was PBMCs, sampled at surgery. The receptor was isolated from a male donor with early-stage non-small cell lung cancer. The chain joins TRBV4-2 to TRBJ2-4, with D perhaps matching TRBD1 or TRBD2 (6 bases each). CDR3 nucleotides: TGTGCCAGCAGCCAAGAAACTAGCAGGGGAGCCAAAAACATTCAGTACTTC. Translation: CASSQETSRGAKNIQYF.